What follows are 21 T cell receptor beta chains derived from one specimen sequenced in a study of tumor-infiltrating lymphocytes in primary liver carcinoma. The researchers produced TCR beta cDNA from roughly 500 ng total RNA with a constant-region primer. Library construction for TCR beta comprised three nested multiplex PCR rounds performed with slightly modified ARM-PCR. PCR rounds one and two used TRBV1-TRBV30 forward primers with a C-beta reverse primer for 10 cycles each. TCRdb reanalysed the multiplex PCR reads using MiXCR and keeps one entry per CDR3 protein. The table lists about 180,000 distinct CDR3 sequences, 50% to 75% of them singletons. The blood RNA (from unsorted whole blood) was obtained, and germline DNA was also extracted. The sequenced sample consisted of peripheral blood. These receptors were obtained from a man in his forties with primary liver carcinoma and hepatitis B virus infection.

For this clonotype: This may be a read error: a much more frequent sequence differs by one nucleotide. The genes are TRBV6-5 and TRBJ1-6; D may be TRBD1 (6 bases). Germline assignment: CDR1 MNHEY and CDR2 SVGAGI. This CDR3 has 15 residues. V lost 5 bases and J 9 bases, leaving 17 bases between the germline ends. CDR3 loop: CASSLIRGACSPLHF. The CDR3 bases are TGTGCCAGCAGTCTCATACGGGGGGCATGTTCACCCCTCCACTTT.

On this clonotype: A read error may produce the germline difference seen at one junction end. J is TRBJ2-1 and V is TRBV11-1; D may be TRBD2 (6 bases). CDR1 is SGHAT, CDR2 FQDESV, per germline (reference sequence). This CDR3 has 15 residues. The CDR3 DNA reads TGTGCCAGCAGCTTCGGGACTCTCTCCCACAATGAGCAGTTCTTC. Amino acid sequence: CASSFGTLSHNEQFF.

This clonotype appeared a few times. The genes are TRBV6-6 and TRBJ1-2; a possible D gene is TRBD1 (5 bases). Germline CDR1 reads MNHNY; CDR2 reads SVGAGI (reference sequence). This CDR3 is 11 amino acids long. Trimming cost V 7 bases and J 5 bases, with 8 bases left between them. The CDR3 here is CASTTAYGYTF. The CDR3 DNA sequence: TGTGCCAGCACGACAGCGTATGGCTACACCTTC.

The chain is built from TRBV29-1 and TRBJ2-7; D not certain. CDR1 is SQVTM, CDR2 ANQGSEA, per germline. With 1 base removed from V and 9 bases from J, the gap between germline ends came to 10 bases. This CDR3 has 11 residues. The CDR3 region has the DNA TGCAGCGTTGAAGTGTCTATAGGGCAGTACTTC. It encodes CSVEVSIGQYF.

The V gene is TRBV5-6, the J gene TRBJ1-1; D unresolved. The CDR3 extends over 15 amino acids. V was clipped by 4 bases and J by 1 base, with 14 bases between them. Germline CDR1 reads SGHDT; CDR2 reads YYEEEE. CDR3 loop: CASSPSEAPNTEAFF. CDR3 DNA sequence: TGTGCCAGCAGCCCTTCGGAGGCACCGAACACTGAAGCTTTCTTT.

The rearrangement joins TRBV12-3 or TRBV12-4 to TRBJ2-1; D is unclear. The ends were cut back, 6 bases at V and 7 bases at J, with 19 bases in the middle. The CDR3 runs to 15 residues. CDR3 loop: CASSPKVLHVNEQFF. The CDR3 nucleotides read TGTGCCAGCAGCCCCAAGGTACTCCACGTGAATGAGCAGTTCTTC.

About this clonotype: This CDR3 fails to terminate in the conserved phenylalanine or tryptophan, so it likely reflects a read error. The CDR3 bases are TGTGCCAGCAGCTTATTACCCGATAGCGACATACAGTACCTC. Its translation is CASSLLPDSDIQYL. The chain joins TRBV14 to TRBJ2-7; weak D call: TRBD2 (5 bases). Trimming stripped 5 bases from V and 10 bases from J, with 21 bases between. In germline, CDR1 is SGHDN, CDR2 FVKESK. This CDR3 contains 14 residues.

Comments on this clonotype: Relative to the germline gene, one junction end is altered; a read error may explain this. CDR3 residues: CASGLAGQTQETQYF. As DNA, the CDR3 is TGTGCCAGCGGCTTAGCGGGACAGACCCAAGAGACCCAGTACTTC. This sequence joins TRBV11-2 and TRBJ2-5, with a tentative D call TRBD2 (8 bases). Germline V lookup: CDR1 SGHAT, CDR2 FQNNGV. The CDR3 contains 15 residues.

This clonotype was counted at least ten times. J is TRBJ2-2 and V is TRBV11-2; 13 bases align to TRBD2. The CDR3 is 16 amino acids. V trimming: 5 bases; J trimming: 4 bases; junction bases outside the gene matches: 4. The germline CDR1 and CDR2 sequences are SGHAT and FQNNGV. As DNA, the CDR3 is TGTGCCAGCAGCACTTGGACTAGCGGGGGCACCGGGGAGCTGTTTTTT. It specifies CASSTWTSGGTGELFF. The variable domain in full, with the rest retrieved from reference TRBV11-2 and TRBJ2-2, is EAGVAQSPRYKIIEKRQSVAFWCNPISGHATLYWYQQILGQGPKLLIQFQNNGVVDDSQLPKDRFSAERLKGVDSTLKIQPAKLEDSAVYLCASSTWTSGGTGELFFGEGSRLTVL.

A remark on this clonotype: A much larger clone lies one base from this, so it may be a read error. V is TRBV29-1 and J is TRBJ2-3, with a tentative D call TRBD2 (5 bases). Germline CDR1 SQVTM, CDR2 ANQGSEA. Trimming removed 7 bases from V and 5 bases from J, with 13 bases in between. The CDR3 spans 12 residues. CDR3: CSEIWTGDTQYF. CDR3 sequence (DNA): TGCAGCGAGATTTGGACTGGAGATACGCAGTATTTT.

As for this clonotype: A much bigger clone sits one base away, suggesting this may be a read error. The chain couples TRBV4-2 to TRBJ2-2; D is undetermined. The CDR3 has 17 amino acids. CDR1 is LGHNA and CDR2 is YNFKEQ in the germline V gene. The CDR3: CVSSQIDPSGDTGELFF. The DNA of the CDR3 is TGTGTCAGCAGCCAAATAGATCCTTCTGGCGACACCGGGGAGCTGTTTTTT.

In this sample, this clonotype turned up a few times. The chain recombines TRBV14 with TRBJ2-7; TRBD1 is a possible D gene (6 bases). Trimming stripped 4 bases from V and 2 bases from J, with 15 bases between. Per germline, CDR1 SGHDN and CDR2 FVKESK. CDR3 length equals 15 residues. CDR3 bases: TGTGCCAGCAGCCTCCTCTTCCAGGGGACCTACGAGCAGTACTTC. Translating it yields CASSLLFQGTYEQYF.

As regards this clonotype: A much larger clone lies a single base off, so this may be a read error. The rearrangement uses TRBV29-1 and TRBJ2-3, with 9 bases aligning to TRBD2. V lost 0 bases, J lost 5 bases, and 9 bases stayed unmatched. CDR3 size: 16 residues. In germline, CDR1 is SQVTM, CDR2 ANQGSEA. The CDR3 region has the DNA TGCAGCGTTGAAGATCGACTAGCGGTAAAAGAAGATACGCAGTATTTT. Encoded protein: CSVEDRLAVKEDTQYF.

As regards this clonotype: A single base separates this from a much larger clone, so it may be a read error. V gene TRBV29-1 combines with J gene TRBJ2-6; unclear D gene. Looked up from germline, CDR1 is SQVTM and CDR2 is ANQGSEA. The length of the CDR3 is 14 residues. Trimming cost V 6 bases and J 14 bases, with 23 bases left between them. CDR3 sequence (DNA): TGCAGCGTCCGAGAGATTTCCTCTGGAAACATCCTGACTTTC. It encodes CSVREISSGNILTF.

This clonotype was counted between two and nine times. The rearrangement joins TRBV2 to TRBJ2-7; 7 bases agree with TRBD1. The CDR3 totals 13 residues. V shed 8 bases, J shed 0 bases, and the junction held 4 bases outside the gene matches. The V gene's germline CDR1 is SNHLY and CDR2 FYNNEI. The CDR3 region is CASDRAPSYEQYF. Written as DNA, the CDR3 is TGTGCCAGCGACAGGGCCCCCTCCTACGAGCAGTACTTC.

With respect to this clonotype: Germline is not matched at one junction end, which may reflect a read error. CDR3 sequence: CASSQELAGVGDQFF. The DNA for the CDR3 is TGTGCCAGTAGCCAAGAACTAGCGGGAGTGGGCGATCAGTTCTTC. This chain joins TRBV4-2 and TRBJ2-1, with 11 bases that match TRBD2. Germline assignment: CDR1 LGHNA and CDR2 YNFKEQ. The CDR3 is made up of 15 amino acids.

V gene TRBV6-6 combines with J gene TRBJ2-7; 10 nucleotides match TRBD1. Looked up from germline, CDR1 is MNHNY and CDR2 is SVGAGI (reference sequence). V gave up 5 bases and J gave up 0 bases; unmatched junction bases: 7. CDR3 length: 16 residues. The CDR3: CASSHRTGGSSYEQYF. For the CDR3, the DNA is TGTGCCAGCAGTCACCGGACAGGGGGAAGCTCCTACGAGCAGTACTTC.

The chain combines TRBV6-5 with TRBJ2-7, with TRBD1 matching over 8 bases. Looked up from germline, CDR1 is MNHEY and CDR2 is SVGAGI. V shed 4 bases and J 4 bases; nucleotides not matched to a gene: 6. The CDR3 contains 14 residues. This CDR3 reads CASSSTDRAYEQYF. CDR3 nucleotides: TGTGCCAGCAGTTCAACGGACAGGGCTTACGAGCAGTACTTC.

The chain is built from TRBV11-2 and TRBJ2-1; D call uncertain. CDR3 length equals 14 residues. CDR1 is SGHAT, CDR2 FQNNGV, per germline. Trimming left V 1 base short and J 8 bases short, with 12 bases between. In nucleotides, the CDR3 is TGTGCCAGCAGCTTAGGACCAGGAAGGGATGAGCAGTTCTTC. Amino acid sequence: CASSLGPGRDEQFF.

A note on this clonotype: Compared with germline, one end of the junction differs, possibly owing to a read error. The chain couples TRBV12-3 or TRBV12-4 to TRBJ1-4; no clear D. The CDR3 has 15 amino acids. CDR3 sequence (DNA): TGTGCCAGCAGTTTAGTTGGGGAAACTAATGAAGAACTGTTTTTT. This gives the protein CASSLVGETNEELFF.

In regard to this clonotype: The conserved phenylalanine or tryptophan is not found at the CDR3 terminus, so this likely reflects a read error. The J gene is TRBJ2-7, the V gene TRBV11-2; maybe TRBD2 (5 bases). V was trimmed by 1 base and J by 3 bases, leaving 10 bases between them. Germline V gene sequence: CDR1 SGHAT, CDR2 FQNNGV. The CDR3 extends over 14 amino acids. The CDR3 sequence: CASSLGSGSYEQYC. The CDR3 DNA reads as TGTGCCAGCAGCTTAGGTAGTGGGAGCTACGAGCAGTACTGC.